This TCR beta chain originates from a study of T-cell memory formation after mild COVID-19. CDR1 ENHRY and CDR2 SYGVKD come from the germline V gene. Trimming cost V 3 bases and J 2 bases, with 8 bases left between them. The CDR3 runs to 15 residues. TCRdb re-called the 5' RACE reads through MiXCR, storing one row per CDR3 protein. The sample shows under 450,000 distinct CDR3 sequences, less than 25% of them seen only once. The TCR sequence derives from a man in his late teens or twenties who had mild COVID-19 (a few samples of this study predate the infection). Cell type and time point are not known. This chain connects TRBV10-3 to TRBJ1-6, with D maybe TRBD1 (5 bases). The sequencing sample was made of PBMCs or a T cell subset sorted from them (not recorded which). CDR3 sequence reads: CAISDQGPYNSPLHF. Written as DNA, the CDR3 is TGTGCCATCAGTGACCAGGGTCCCTATAATTCACCCCTCCACTTT.